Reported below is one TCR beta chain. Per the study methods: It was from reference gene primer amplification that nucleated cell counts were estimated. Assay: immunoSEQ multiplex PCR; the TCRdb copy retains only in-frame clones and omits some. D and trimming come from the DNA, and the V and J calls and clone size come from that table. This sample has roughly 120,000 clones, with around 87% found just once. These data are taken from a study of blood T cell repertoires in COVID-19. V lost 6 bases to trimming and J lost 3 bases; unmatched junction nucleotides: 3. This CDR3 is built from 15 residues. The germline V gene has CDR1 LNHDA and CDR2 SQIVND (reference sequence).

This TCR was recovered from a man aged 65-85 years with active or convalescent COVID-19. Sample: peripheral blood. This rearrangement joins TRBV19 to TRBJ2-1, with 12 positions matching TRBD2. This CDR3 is CASSPLAGGYNEQFF. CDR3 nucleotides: TGTGCCAGTAGCCCACTAGCGGGAGGCTACAATGAGCAGTTCTTC.